The TCR beta chain under discussion was sequenced for a study of T cell responses to AZD1222 COVID-19 vaccine (dated by TCRdb to the early 2020s). Regarding the research as a whole: AZD1222 recipients with second doses at about 4 weeks or about 12 weeks were pooled, because spike-specific TCR depth and breadth did not differ between schedules. TCR sequencing covered over 230 trial participants: about 210 given two doses of AZD1222 and approximately 26 given two doses of MenACWY control vaccine. Trial participants were enrolled by age into subgroups of 18-55, 56-69 and 70-plus years, and around 140, 26 and 57 TCR-sequenced participants, respectively, were included in these subgroups. Here is what the overall study found, with its caveats: Because no day 14 peak-response samples were available, repertoires were characterized only after the peak T cell response. After two AZD1222 doses, spike-specific TCR breadth and depth were significantly higher than at day 0 and than in MenACWY recipients. Nearly half of unique spike-specific TCRs reportedly recognized epitopes outside regions mutated in the B.1.351 and B.1.1.7 variants. In the small 56-69-year group, the increase in depth fell short of significance, most likely because of low power. CD4 TCRs associated with the vaccine covered the entire spike protein, and the dominant responses were in regions 160-218 and 743-854. Conclusions about previously exposed vaccinees are limited, since just five or six AZD1222 recipients were seropositive for SARS-CoV-2 at baseline. Participants were mostly white British, with more females than males. The authors suggested clonal diversity may have been underestimated.

According to the study, the label for this sample's time point signals: baseline before first vaccination. Vaccinee samples were obtained from the UK trials COV001 and COV002, which included a single-blind randomized controlled phase 2/3 trial of AZD1222 (ChAdOx1 nCoV-19) in healthy adults. For TCRbeta chain sequencing, PBMC samples were collected from trial participants at day 0 and at day 28 after the second dose. The CDR3 contains 16 residues, cysteine and phenylalanine counted. Solely the CDR3 DNA is kept, with 48 bases framed from the first base. The germline V gene supplies CDR1 MNHEY and CDR2 SVGAGI. Trimming leaves V shorter by 0 bases and J shorter by 1 base, with the junction holding 4 bases beyond the gene matches. Note on this clone: Its antigen is unknown. No base-level quality is on record; no much larger clone is a single base apart.

The CDR3 regions of human TCRbeta chains were analyzed by immunosequencing. In the authors' own workflow: TCRs in the repertoires were matched against a reference library of SARS-CoV-2-specific TCRs that had been generated with the MIRA antigen-specificity platform. Breadth meant the fraction of unique TCRs that were SARS-CoV-2-associated, whereas depth meant the fraction of total T cells that were SARS-CoV-2-associated. Using the MIRA data, each spike-specific TCR was assigned both to the spike region to which the TCR was reactive and to a CD4 or CD8 class. Log10-transformed breadth and depth values were compared by one-way ANOVA with Sidak's multiple comparisons tests. The source is immuneACCESS, and TCRdb retained only in-frame sequences with V and J called. Part of the clones is not carried over; for the studies checked, unresolved V genes explain less than half of this, and the remainder is unexplained. Clone size and V and J calls were adopted from that table, with D and trimming inferred from the DNA. The sample table records some 150,000 clones; roughly 88% of these occur just once. In total, the top ten clones hold around 2.3% of the sample.

This sequence originates from an adult in good health. The specimen was peripheral blood, collected on day 0 of AZD1222 vaccination. The rearranged segments are TRBV6-5 and TRBJ2-7, with 9 central nucleotides matching TRBD2. DNA sequence: TGTGCCAGCAGTTACTCGACCCTAGCGGGATCCTACGAGCAGTACTTC. Its protein product is CASSYSTLAGSYEQYF.